The sample holds one count of the clone carrying this T cell receptor beta chain. Its antigen is not known. The entry originates in a study of cytomegalovirus exposure and HLA in healthy donors. The CDR3 extends over 11 amino acids. Deletions cut 5 bases from V and 5 bases from J, with 6 bases between. Germline-derived CDR1 and CDR2 are SGHAT and FQNNGV. Only in-frame clones appear in the TCRdb table, and some are missing; sequencing was by immunoSEQ multiplex PCR. The sample consists of about 150,000 clones, 80% to 95% of them appearing once. Study-level results: In the 120 validation repertoires, approximately 94% of cluster scores exceeded 0, per a later analysis. Confirmation was obtained in vitro that a few CMV-associated chains are specific for CMV antigens.

The chain couples TRBV11-2 to TRBJ2-5; D ambiguous. Sequenced sample: PBMCs. The source of this sequence is a man between 18 and 35 years old in good health and CMV-seronegative. The DNA of the CDR3 is TGTGCCAGCAGCCTCGGGGAGACCCAGTACTTC. Protein: CASSLGETQYF.